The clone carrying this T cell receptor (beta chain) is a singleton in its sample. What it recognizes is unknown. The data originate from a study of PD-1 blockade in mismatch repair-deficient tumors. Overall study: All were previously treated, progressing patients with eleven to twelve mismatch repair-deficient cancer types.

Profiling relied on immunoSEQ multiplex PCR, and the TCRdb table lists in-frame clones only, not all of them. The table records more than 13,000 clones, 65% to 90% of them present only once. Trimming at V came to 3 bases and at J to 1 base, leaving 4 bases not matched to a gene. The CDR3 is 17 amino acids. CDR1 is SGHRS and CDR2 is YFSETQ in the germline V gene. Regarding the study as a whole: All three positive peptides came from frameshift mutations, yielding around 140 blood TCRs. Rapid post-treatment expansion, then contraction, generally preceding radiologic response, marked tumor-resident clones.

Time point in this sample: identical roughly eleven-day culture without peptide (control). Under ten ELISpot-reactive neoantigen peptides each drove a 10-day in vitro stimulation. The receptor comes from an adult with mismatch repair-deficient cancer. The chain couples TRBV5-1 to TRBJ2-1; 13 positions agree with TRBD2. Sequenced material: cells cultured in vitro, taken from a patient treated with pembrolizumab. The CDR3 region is CASSYRTSGSSYNEQFF. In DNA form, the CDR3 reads TGCGCCAGCAGCTACAGGACTAGCGGGAGTTCCTACAATGAGCAGTTCTTC.